This T cell receptor (beta chain) was obtained from a study of cytomegalovirus exposure and HLA in healthy donors. Study context: Unique TCRs numbering roughly 85 million, obtained from HLA-typed donors, made up an early data release.

The primer mix had 60 Vbeta and 13 Jbeta primers. Only in-frame clones appear in the TCRdb table, and some are missing; sequencing was by immunoSEQ multiplex PCR. The sample has roughly 100,000 clones; around 61% are singletons. The CDR3 loop spans 17 amino acids. Healthy individuals who donated bone marrow served as the donors. Concerning this clone itself: Its antigen is unknown.

Whole-study findings and limits: A few chains linked to CMV were shown in vitro to be specific for CMV antigens.

V is TRBV21-1 and J is TRBJ2-5; TRBD2, as called in the table, went unchecked against the DNA. TRBV21-1 is a documented pseudogene. The specimen was PBMCs. The TCR sequence derives from a woman aged 50 to 60 in good health and CMV-seronegative. CDR3 nucleotide sequence: TGTGCCAGCATCCACGAAGTGAGGGGGAGGGCGGGGGAGACCCAGTACTTC. Protein product: CASIHEVRGRAGETQYF.